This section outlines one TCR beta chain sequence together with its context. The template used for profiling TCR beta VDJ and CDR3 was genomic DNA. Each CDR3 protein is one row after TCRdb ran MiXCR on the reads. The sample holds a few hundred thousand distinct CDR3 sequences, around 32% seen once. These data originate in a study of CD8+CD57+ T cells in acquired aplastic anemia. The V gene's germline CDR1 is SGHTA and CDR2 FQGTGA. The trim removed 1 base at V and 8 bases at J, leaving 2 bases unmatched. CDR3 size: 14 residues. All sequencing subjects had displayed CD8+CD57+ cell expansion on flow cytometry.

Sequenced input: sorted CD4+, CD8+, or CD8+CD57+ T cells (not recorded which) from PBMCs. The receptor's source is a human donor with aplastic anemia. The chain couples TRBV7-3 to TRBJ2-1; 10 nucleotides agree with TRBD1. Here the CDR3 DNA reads TGTGCCAGCAGCTTAATGGGACAGGGGTATGAGCAGTTCTTC. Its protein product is CASSLMGQGYEQFF.